These 20 T cell receptor beta chains were sequenced from one sample in a study of cytomegalovirus exposure and HLA in healthy donors. In the PCR, 60 Vbeta and 13 Jbeta primers were used. Data came from immunoSEQ multiplex PCR; TCRdb stores just in-frame clones and leaves some out. The sample shows about 200,000 clones, and around 0.95% sits with its ten largest clones. Sample: PBMCs. The source is a woman in her 30s in good health and CMV-seropositive.

The chain joins TRBV18 to TRBJ1-5, with 7 nucleotides matching TRBD1. The CDR3 is 16 amino acids. V was clipped by 2 bases and J by 3 bases; unmatched bases: 7. CDR1 and CDR2 from the germline V gene are KGHSH and LQKENI. The CDR3 loop is CASSPTNGQVNQPQHF. The CDR3 DNA follows: TGTGCCAGCTCACCAACGAACGGACAGGTCAATCAGCCCCAGCATTTT.

The gene calls are TRBV19 and TRBJ2-5; 11 nucleotides line up with TRBD2. Germline loops: CDR1 LNHDA, CDR2 SQIVND (reference sequence). The CDR3 is 16 residues long. J gave up 2 bases and V 2 bases, and 4 bases lay outside the gene matches. The chain's CDR3 is CASSIRLAGSQETQYF. DNA of the CDR3: TGTGCCAGTAGTATAAGACTAGCGGGGTCACAAGAGACCCAGTACTTC.

The V and J genes are TRBV6-5 and TRBJ2-1, with TRBD2 identical over 14 bases. J gave up 14 bases and V 2 bases, and 8 bases lay outside the gene matches. The CDR3 runs to 15 residues. The germline gives CDR1 MNHEY, CDR2 SVGAGI. The CDR3 is CASSYTRLAGGSEFF. The CDR3 DNA is TGTGCCAGCAGTTACACACGACTAGCGGGAGGGTCAGAGTTCTTC.

CDR3 DNA: TGTGCCAGCAGCTCTCAAATCCCACTAGCGGGAGAGTCTTACGAGCAGTACTTC. This translates into CASSSQIPLAGESYEQYF. The chain has TRBV11-2 and TRBJ2-7; 11 positions agree with TRBD2. The germline V gene has CDR1 SGHAT and CDR2 FQNNGV. The CDR3 runs 18 residues. The J segment lost 4 bases and the V segment lost 4 bases, leaving 15 bases of the junction unmatched.

The rearrangement links TRBV10-1 to TRBJ2-1; D gene ambiguous. This CDR3 contains 13 residues. Germline V gives CDR1 WNHNN, CDR2 SYGVQD (reference sequence). V was shortened by 3 bases and J by 0 bases, with 3 bases between the two germline ends. The CDR3 is CASSDSSYNEQFF. As DNA, the CDR3 is TGCGCCAGCAGTGACAGCTCCTACAATGAGCAGTTCTTC.

V is TRBV5-1 and J is TRBJ1-4, with a weak D call TRBD1 (6 bases). The V end lost 6 bases, the J end lost 0 bases, and 9 bases lay between the germline ends. The CDR3 spans 14 residues. Germline V gives CDR1 SGHRS, CDR2 YFSETQ. The DNA of the CDR3 is TGCGCCAGCAAGGGGGACACAACTAATGAAAAACTGTTTTTT. The encoded protein is CASKGDTTNEKLFF.

The V and J genes are TRBV6-1 and TRBJ1-2; a possible D gene is TRBD1 (5 bases). V lost 3 bases and J lost 5, with 10 bases in between. The germline gives CDR1 MNHNS, CDR2 SASEGT. The CDR3 extends over 13 amino acids. The CDR3 DNA reads as TGTGCCAGCAGTGAGATGGGGGGATATGGCTACACCTTC. Amino acids: CASSEMGGYGYTF.

This chain joins TRBV19 and TRBJ2-1; 11 nucleotides line up with TRBD2. V dropped 9 bases and J dropped 6; count of bases not matched to a gene: 10. The germline CDR1 and CDR2 sequences are LNHDA and SQIVND (reference sequence). This CDR3 contains 15 residues. The CDR3, as DNA: TGTGCCAGCGGATCTCTAGCGGGAGGACGCAATGAGCAGTTCTTC. This gives the protein CASGSLAGGRNEQFF.

J is TRBJ2-7 and V is TRBV28; the match to TRBD2 covers 11 bases. The CDR3 loop spans 18 amino acids. Germline V gene lookup returns CDR1 MDHEN and CDR2 SYDVKM. The junction had 9 bases not matched to a gene; V was cut back by 1 base and J by 1 base. The CDR3 DNA reads as TGTGCCAGCAGTTTATTTGTACTAGCGGGAGCCGATTCCTACGAGCAGTACTTC. This encodes CASSLFVLAGADSYEQYF.

The V call is TRBV28, the J call TRBJ2-5; TRBD2 matches at 11 bases. This CDR3 has 15 amino acids. CDR1 and CDR2 from the germline V gene are MDHEN and SYDVKM. V lost 11 bases and J lost 3; bases outside the gene matches: 11. The CDR3 spells CAGSGRAPRKETQYF. The CDR3 region has the DNA TGTGCCGGTAGCGGGAGGGCCCCGAGAAAAGAGACCCAGTACTTC.

V is TRBV10-3 and J is TRBJ2-7; 8 bases are shared with TRBD1. V lost 6 bases to trimming and J lost 3 bases; unmatched junction nucleotides: 7. The CDR3 covers 14 residues. Per the germline V gene, CDR1 is ENHRY and CDR2 is SYGVKD. The CDR3 bases are TGTGCCATCAGGTCAGGGGGCTCCAACTACGAGCAGTACTTC. Encoded protein: CAIRSGGSNYEQYF.

The J gene is TRBJ1-2, the V gene TRBV6-5; 8 nucleotides align to TRBD1. The ends lost 2 bases at V and 5 bases at J; junction bases unmatched: 7. From germline, CDR1 is MNHEY and CDR2 SVGAGI. The CDR3 contains 15 residues. The CDR3 DNA reads as TGTGCCAGCAGTTACGACACTACAGGGGGTTATGGCTACACCTTC. It yields the protein CASSYDTTGGYGYTF.

The V gene is TRBV18, the J gene TRBJ2-7; a possible D gene is TRBD2 (6 bases). The CDR3 runs to 15 residues. The V and J ends lost 4 bases and 1 base respectively, with 14 bases between them. Per the germline V gene, CDR1 is KGHSH and CDR2 is LQKENI. The CDR3: CASSLPPGESYEQYF. Written as DNA, the CDR3 is TGTGCCAGCTCACTCCCCCCGGGAGAATCCTACGAGCAGTACTTC.

The chain combines TRBV27 with TRBJ1-2; no reliable D call. V was cut by 8 bases and J by 3 bases, with 19 bases left in between. CDR3 length: 15 amino acids. CDR1 and CDR2 (germline): MNHEY, SMNVEV (reference sequence). The CDR3: CASRAPGRGDYGYTF. CDR3 nucleotides: TGTGCCAGCCGGGCCCCCGGGAGAGGAGACTATGGCTACACCTTC.

V usage is TRBV7-2 and J usage is TRBJ2-1, with 12 bases identical to TRBD1. The CDR3 runs to 17 residues. The germline V gene encodes CDR1 SGHTA and CDR2 FQGNSA. V lost 0 bases and J lost 6; bases outside the gene matches: 6. In nucleotides, the CDR3 is TGTGCCAGCAGCTTAGCCCCGGGACAGGGGGCCGGCAATGAGCAGTTCTTC. Translated: CASSLAPGQGAGNEQFF.

The chain carries TRBV14 and TRBJ2-1; D is unclear. Germline V gene lookup returns CDR1 SGHDN and CDR2 FVKESK. The CDR3 is made up of 16 amino acids. V was cut by 5 bases and J by 2 bases, with 16 bases left in between. The CDR3 sequence: CASSSAGLRPYNEQFF. CDR3 DNA sequence: TGTGCCAGCAGCTCAGCCGGGTTACGGCCCTACAATGAGCAGTTCTTC.

CDR3 in DNA: TGTGCCACCAGCAGAGACGTAACAGTGACCTCTGGGGCCAACGTCCTGACTTTC. It is translated as CATSRDVTVTSGANVLTF. The chain carries TRBV15 and TRBJ2-6; no definite D call. The length of the CDR3 is 18 residues. Germline CDR1 is LNHNV and CDR2 is YYDKDF (reference sequence). V was pared by 0 bases and J by 0 bases, with 12 bases between.

The V gene is TRBV10-1, the J gene TRBJ2-5, with D maybe TRBD2 (5 bases). The CDR3 is 14 amino acids. Germline CDR1 WNHNN, CDR2 SYGVQD (reference sequence). The ends were cut back, 5 bases at V and 3 bases at J, with 13 bases in the middle. CDR3 sequence (DNA): TGCGCCAGCAGTCCAGCGGAATACGAAGAGACCCAGTACTTC. Its translation: CASSPAEYEETQYF.

J is TRBJ1-2 and V is TRBV4-1; 7 nucleotides match TRBD1. The germline CDR1 and CDR2 sequences are MGHRA and YSYEKL. V lost 3 bases, J lost 0 bases, and 4 bases stayed unmatched. This CDR3 has 15 amino acids. CDR3 coding DNA: TGCGCCAGCAGCCAGACGACAGGGACTAACTATGGCTACACCTTC. Its protein is CASSQTTGTNYGYTF.

The V gene is TRBV19, the J gene TRBJ2-3; 7 bases are a match to TRBD2. The germline gives CDR1 LNHDA, CDR2 SQIVND (reference sequence). The CDR3 totals 15 residues. J was trimmed by 0 bases and V by 1 base; bases with no gene match: 1. Here the CDR3 DNA reads TGTGCCAGTAGTATAGTGGGGGGGAGCACAGATACGCAGTATTTT. Amino acids: CASSIVGGSTDTQYF.